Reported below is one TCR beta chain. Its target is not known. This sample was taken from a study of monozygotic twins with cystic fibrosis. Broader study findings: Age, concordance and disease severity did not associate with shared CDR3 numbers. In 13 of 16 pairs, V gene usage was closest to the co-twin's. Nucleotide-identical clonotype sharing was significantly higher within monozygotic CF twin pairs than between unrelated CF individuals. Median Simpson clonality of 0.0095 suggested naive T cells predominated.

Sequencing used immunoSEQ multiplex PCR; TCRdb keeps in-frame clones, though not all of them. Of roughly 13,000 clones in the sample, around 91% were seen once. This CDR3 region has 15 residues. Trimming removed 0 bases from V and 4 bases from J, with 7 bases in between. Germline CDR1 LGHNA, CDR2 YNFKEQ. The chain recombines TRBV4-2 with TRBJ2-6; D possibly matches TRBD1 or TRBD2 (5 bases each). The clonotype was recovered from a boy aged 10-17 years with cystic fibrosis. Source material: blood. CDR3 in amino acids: CASSQEGDGANVLTF. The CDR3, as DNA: TGTGCCAGCAGCCAAGAAGGGGACGGGGCCAACGTCCTGACTTTC.